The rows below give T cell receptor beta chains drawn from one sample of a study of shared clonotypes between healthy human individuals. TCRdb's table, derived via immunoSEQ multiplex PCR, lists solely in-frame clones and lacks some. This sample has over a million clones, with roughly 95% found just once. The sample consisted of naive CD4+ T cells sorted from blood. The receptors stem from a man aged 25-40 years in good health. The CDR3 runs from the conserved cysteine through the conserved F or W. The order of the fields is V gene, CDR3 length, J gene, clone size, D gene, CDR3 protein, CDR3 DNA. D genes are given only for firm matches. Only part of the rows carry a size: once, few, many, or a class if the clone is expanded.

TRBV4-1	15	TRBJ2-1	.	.	CASSQDDRDYNEQFF	TGCGCCAGCAGCCAAGATGATAGGGACTACAATGAGCAGTTCTTC
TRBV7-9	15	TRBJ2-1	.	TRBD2	CASSVLGRAIHEQFF	TGTGCCAGCAGCGTTTTAGGGAGGGCCATTCATGAGCAGTTCTTC
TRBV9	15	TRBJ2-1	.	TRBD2	CASSVGLADYNEQFF	TGTGCCAGCAGCGTAGGGCTAGCGGATTACAATGAGCAGTTCTTC
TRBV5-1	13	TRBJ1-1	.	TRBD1	CASSPDRDTEAFF	TGCGCCAGCAGCCCGGACAGGGACACTGAAGCTTTCTTT
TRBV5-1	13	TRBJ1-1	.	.	CASSYRVTTEAFF	TGCGCCAGCAGCTACAGGGTAACCACTGAAGCTTTCTTT
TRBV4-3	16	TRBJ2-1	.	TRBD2	CASSRTASGSYNEQFF	TGCGCCAGCAGCCGAACGGCTAGCGGGAGTTACAATGAGCAGTTCTTC
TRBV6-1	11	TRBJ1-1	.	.	CASSEYTEAFF	TGTGCCAGCAGTGAATACACTGAAGCTTTCTTT
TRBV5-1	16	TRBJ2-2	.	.	CASSLDTLPNTGELFF	TGCGCCAGCAGCTTGGACACCTTACCGAACACCGGGGAGCTGTTTTTT
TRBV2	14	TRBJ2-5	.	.	CASSGQEWQETQYF	TGTGCCAGCAGTGGTCAGGAGTGGCAAGAGACCCAGTACTTC
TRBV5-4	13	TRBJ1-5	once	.	CASSIASNQPQHF	TGTGCCAGCAGCATAGCTAGCAATCAGCCCCAGCATTTT
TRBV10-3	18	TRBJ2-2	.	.	CAISESRREGSGTGELFF	TGTGCCATCAGTGAGTCCCGCCGTGAGGGATCAGGCACCGGGGAGCTGTTTTTT
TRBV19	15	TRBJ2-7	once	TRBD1	CASSIGTGDHYEQYF	TGTGCCAGTAGCATCGGGACAGGGGACCACTACGAGCAGTACTTC
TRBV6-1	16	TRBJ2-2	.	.	CASSEDWTVNTGELFF	TGTGCCAGCAGTGAAGACTGGACAGTCAACACCGGGGAGCTGTTTTTT
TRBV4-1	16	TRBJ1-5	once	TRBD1	CASSHDPGQGKQPQHF	TGCGCCAGCAGCCACGACCCGGGACAGGGGAAACAGCCCCAGCATTTT
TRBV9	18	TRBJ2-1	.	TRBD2	CASSVGHSWTSGRNEQFF	TGTGCCAGCAGCGTAGGTCACTCGTGGACTAGCGGGAGGAATGAGCAGTTCTTC
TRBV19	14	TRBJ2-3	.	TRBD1	CASSIRDREYTQYF	TGTGCCAGTAGTATAAGGGACAGGGAATATACGCAGTATTTT
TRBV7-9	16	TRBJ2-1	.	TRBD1	CASSTLTGGEYNEQFF	TGTGCCAGCAGCACACTAACAGGGGGCGAATACAATGAGCAGTTCTTC
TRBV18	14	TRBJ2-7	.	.	CASSPRLDGYEQYF	TGTGCCAGCTCACCACGACTAGACGGCTACGAGCAGTACTTC
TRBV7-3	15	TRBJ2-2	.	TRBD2	CASSFLAGSTGELFF	TGTGCCAGCAGCTTTCTAGCGGGATCCACCGGGGAGCTGTTTTTT
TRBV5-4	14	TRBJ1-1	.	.	CASSFSRATDEAFF	TGTGCCAGCAGCTTTAGCCGAGCGACTGATGAAGCTTTCTTT
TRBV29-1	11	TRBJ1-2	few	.	CSSAVSGSYTF	TGCAGCTCCGCGGTGTCAGGGAGCTACACCTTC
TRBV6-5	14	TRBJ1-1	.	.	CASGRGPRNTEAFF	TGTGCCAGTGGTCGGGGGCCCAGGAACACTGAAGCTTTCTTT
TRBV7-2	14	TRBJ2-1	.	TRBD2	CASIVAGAHNEQFF	TGTGCCAGCATCGTCGCGGGAGCACACAATGAGCAGTTCTTC
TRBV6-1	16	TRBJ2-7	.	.	CASSVYRAVGPYEQYF	TGTGCCAGCAGTGTCTACAGGGCGGTGGGCCCCTACGAGCAGTACTTC
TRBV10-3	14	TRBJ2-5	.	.	CAIRPGQDGETQYF	TGTGCCATCAGACCGGGCCAAGACGGGGAGACCCAGTACTTC
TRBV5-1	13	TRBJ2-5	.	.	CASRGTDQETQYF	TGCGCCAGCAGGGGGACGGACCAAGAGACCCAGTACTTC
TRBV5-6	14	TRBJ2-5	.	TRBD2	CASSFSGSRETQYF	TGTGCCAGCAGCTTTAGCGGGAGTCGGGAGACCCAGTACTTC
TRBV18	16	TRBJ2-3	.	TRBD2	CASSPRLAGSTDTQYF	TGTGCCAGCTCCCCTCGACTAGCGGGTAGCACAGATACGCAGTATTTT
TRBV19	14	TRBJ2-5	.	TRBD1	CASQPGGSEETQYF	TGTGCCAGTCAACCAGGGGGCTCAGAGGAGACCCAGTACTTC
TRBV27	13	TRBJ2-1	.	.	CASSGTDLYEQFF	TGTGCCAGCAGTGGTACGGACCTATATGAGCAGTTCTTC
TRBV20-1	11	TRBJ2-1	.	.	CSASGPNEQFF	TGCAGTGCTAGTGGACCAAATGAGCAGTTCTTC
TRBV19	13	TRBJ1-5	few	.	CASSDTLNQPQHF	TGTGCCAGTAGTGATACACTTAATCAGCCCCAGCATTTT
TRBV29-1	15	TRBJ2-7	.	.	CSVREGGLRAYEQYF	TGCAGCGTACGTGAGGGGGGCCTAAGGGCCTACGAGCAGTACTTC
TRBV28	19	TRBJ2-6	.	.	CASSFRTPGSLSGANVLTF	TGTGCCAGCAGTTTTCGGACACCCGGTAGCCTCTCTGGGGCCAACGTCCTGACTTTC
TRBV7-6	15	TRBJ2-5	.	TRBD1	CASSGRTGIQETQYF	TGTGCCAGCAGCGGAAGGACAGGGATCCAAGAGACCCAGTACTTC
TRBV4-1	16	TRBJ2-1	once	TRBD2	CASSQGTSGRAYEQFF	TGCGCCAGCAGCCAAGGCACTAGCGGGAGGGCCTATGAGCAGTTCTTC
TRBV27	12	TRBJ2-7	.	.	CASGRKGGEQYF	TGTGCCAGCGGACGCAAAGGGGGCGAGCAGTACTTC
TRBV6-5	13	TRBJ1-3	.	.	CASSYSTGNTIYF	TGTGCCAGCAGTTACTCGACTGGAAACACCATATATTTT
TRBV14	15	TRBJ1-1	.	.	CASSQRSVLFTEAFF	TGTGCCAGCAGCCAACGATCAGTTCTCTTTACTGAAGCTTTCTTT
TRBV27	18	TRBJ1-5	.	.	CASSPFGRTRTKNQPQHF	TGTGCCAGCAGTCCTTTTGGGCGGACCAGAACTAAGAATCAGCCCCAGCATTTT
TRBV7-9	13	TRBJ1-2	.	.	CASSLVGAYGYTF	TGTGCCAGCAGCCTCGTAGGGGCATATGGCTACACCTTC
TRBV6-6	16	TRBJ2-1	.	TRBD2	CASSLLAGIYYNEQFF	TGTGCCAGCAGTCTTCTAGCGGGGATCTACTACAATGAGCAGTTCTTC
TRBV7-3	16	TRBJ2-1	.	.	CASSLSRGAPYNEQFF	TGTGCCAGCAGCTTATCCCGGGGGGCCCCCTACAATGAGCAGTTCTTC
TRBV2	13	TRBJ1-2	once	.	CASSTLISHGYTF	TGTGCCAGCTCGACCCTAATTAGTCATGGCTACACCTTC
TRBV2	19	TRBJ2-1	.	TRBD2	CASSPRRLAGGLTYNEQFF	TGTGCCAGCAGTCCAAGAAGACTAGCGGGAGGGTTAACCTACAATGAGCAGTTCTTC
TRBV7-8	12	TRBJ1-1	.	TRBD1	CASKTGISEAFF	TGTGCCAGCAAGACAGGGATCTCCGAAGCTTTCTTT
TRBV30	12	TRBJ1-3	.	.	CAWASMRNTIYF	TGTGCCTGGGCTTCAATGCGAAACACCATATATTTT
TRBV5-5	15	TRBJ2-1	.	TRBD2	CASSLASGIYNEQFF	TGTGCCAGCAGCTTGGCCAGCGGGATTTACAATGAGCAGTTCTTC
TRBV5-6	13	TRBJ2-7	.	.	CASSTTNSYEQYF	TGTGCCAGCAGTACGACAAACTCCTACGAGCAGTACTTC
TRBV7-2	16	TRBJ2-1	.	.	CASSLLSGTSYNEQFF	TGTGCCAGCAGCTTACTATCAGGGACATCCTACAATGAGCAGTTCTTC
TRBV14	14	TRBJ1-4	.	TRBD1	CASSQDPRGGKLFF	TGTGCCAGCAGCCAAGATCCCAGGGGGGGAAAACTGTTTTTT
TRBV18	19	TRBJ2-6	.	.	CASSPPRNRANSGANVLTF	TGTGCCAGCTCACCACCGAGGAACAGGGCCAACTCTGGGGCCAACGTCCTGACTTTC
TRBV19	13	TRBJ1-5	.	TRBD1	CASQDRVNQPQHF	TGTGCCAGCCAAGACAGGGTCAATCAGCCCCAGCATTTT